This is a list of T cell receptor beta chains from one sample in a study of cytomegalovirus exposure and HLA in healthy donors. TCRdb keeps only in-frame clones here, not all; method: immunoSEQ multiplex PCR. The sample lists approximately 120,000 clones, 76% occurring once. The material sequenced was PBMCs. Every receptor here comes from a man between 45 and 60 years old in good health and CMV-seronegative. The CDR3 runs from the conserved cysteine through the conserved F or W. Fields, in order: D gene, J gene, clone size, V gene, CDR3 DNA, CDR3 protein. D genes are given only for firm matches. Size tells how often a clone was seen (once, few, many) or the class of an expanded clone, and some rows leave it out.

-,TRBJ1-2,-,TRBV6-1,TGTGCCAGCAGAGACACGGATTCCTATGGCTACACCTTC,CASRDTDSYGYTF
TRBD2,TRBJ2-2,-,TRBV6-4,TGTGCCAGCAGTCCTAGCGGGGGTTACACCGGGGAGCTGTTTTTT,CASSPSGGYTGELFF
-,TRBJ2-7,once,TRBV5-4,TGTGCCAGCAGCTTGGACCCGTCCTTCTCCTACGAGCAGTACTTC,CASSLDPSFSYEQYF
-,TRBJ1-1,-,TRBV29-1,TGCAGCGTCTTAACCACAGGGCCAGGGTACACTGAAGCTTTCTTT,CSVLTTGPGYTEAFF
-,TRBJ1-4,few,TRBV4-1,TGCGCCAGCAGCCAAGATCAGTCGGGGGAGAACGAAAAACTGTTTTTT,CASSQDQSGENEKLFF
TRBD1,TRBJ2-2,-,TRBV25-1,TGTGTCAGCAGTGAAGACAGGGAAAGCGGGGAGCTGTTTTTT,CVSSEDRESGELFF
TRBD1,TRBJ1-2,-,TRBV18,TGTGCCAGCTCACCAGGGACAGAAGTGGGCTACACCTTC,CASSPGTEVGYTF
TRBD2,TRBJ2-3,-,TRBV7-2,TGTGCCAGCAGCCATAGCGGGGGCACCACAGATACGCAGTATTTT,CASSHSGGTTDTQYF
TRBD1,TRBJ2-7,-,TRBV6-5,TGTGCCAGCAGTTACTTAAGGGACAGGGACCTATACGAGCAGTACTTC,CASSYLRDRDLYEQYF
-,TRBJ1-2,-,TRBV5-6,TGTGCCAGCAGTAGCCGGGACTTGGGGGACTATGGCTACACCTTC,CASSSRDLGDYGYTF
TRBD1,TRBJ2-5,-,TRBV27,TGTGCCAGCAGTCTCCGGACAGGGGAAGAGACCCAGTACTTC,CASSLRTGEETQYF
TRBD2,TRBJ2-7,-,TRBV5-1,TGCGCCAGCAGCTCCGCTAGCGGGGGGGCCTCGGGGGAGCAGTACTTC,CASSSASGGASGEQYF
TRBD1,TRBJ1-4,-,TRBV28,TGTGCCAGCAGTCCTACCTACGGGGACAGGGGGGAAGGCCCCGAAAAACTGTTTTTT,CASSPTYGDRGEGPEKLFF
TRBD1,TRBJ1-3,-,TRBV9,TGTGCCAGCAGCGGAGAGGGGACAGGGACTGGAAACACCATATATTTT,CASSGEGTGTGNTIYF
TRBD2,TRBJ2-7,once,TRBV9,TGTGCCAGCAGCGCCCACCCTAGCGGGGAACACTTCTCCTACGAGCAGTACTTC,CASSAHPSGEHFSYEQYF
TRBD2,TRBJ2-2,once,TRBV25-1,TGTGCCAGCAGTGAACTAGCGGGTTACACCGGGGAGCTGTTTTTT,CASSELAGYTGELFF
-,TRBJ1-2,-,TRBV7-2,TGTGCCAGCAGCTTAGGGGCCGGGAGTTATGGCTACACCTTC,CASSLGAGSYGYTF
-,TRBJ2-5,-,TRBV21-1,TGTGCCAGCAGCAATGAAGGGGACACGTCCAAAGAGACCCAGTACTTC,CASSNEGDTSKETQYF
TRBD1,TRBJ2-7,-,TRBV4-3,TGCGCCAGCAGCCAACGGGACAGGGGGCCGTACGAGCAGTACTTC,CASSQRDRGPYEQYF
-,TRBJ1-1,-,TRBV10-1,TGCGCCAGCAGCCCGGGTGGTGAAGCTTTCTTT,CASSPGGEAFF
TRBD2,TRBJ2-5,once,TRBV5-1,TGCGCCAGCAGCTCTCTGGGGGGGGAGGAGACCCAGTACTTC,CASSSLGGEETQYF
-,TRBJ2-1,-,TRBV30,TGTGCCTGGAGTACCAGGGTGGCCTACAATGAGCAGTTCTTC,CAWSTRVAYNEQFF
TRBD1,TRBJ2-7,-,TRBV5-1,TGCGCCAGCAGTCGAGGCCGGACAGGGGGCTACGAGCAGTACTTC,CASSRGRTGGYEQYF
-,TRBJ1-5,-,TRBV4-1,TGCGCCAGCAGCCAAGTGGGGACACCAAGCAATCAGCCCCAGCATTTT,CASSQVGTPSNQPQHF
TRBD1,TRBJ1-1,-,TRBV28,TGTGCCAGCAGTCTTCCTGACAGGGACGCTGAAGCTTTCTTT,CASSLPDRDAEAFF
-,TRBJ2-5,-,TRBV18,TGTGCCAGCTCTCAGGAGGAAGAGACCCAGTACTTC,CASSQEEETQYF
-,TRBJ2-7,once,TRBV4-2,TGTGCCAGCAGCCAAGATATCGGGACAAACTACGAGCAGTACTTC,CASSQDIGTNYEQYF
-,TRBJ1-4,-,TRBV7-9,TGTGCCAGCAGCTTAGAGAGACTCTCTAATGAAAAACTGTTTTTT,CASSLERLSNEKLFF
TRBD1,TRBJ1-5,-,TRBV29-1,TGCAGCGCCGGACAGGGAGAAGGGCCCCAGCATTTT,CSAGQGEGPQHF
TRBD1,TRBJ1-5,few,TRBV7-3,TGTGCCAGCAGCCCAGGGGGCCTCAATCAGCCCCAGCATTTT,CASSPGGLNQPQHF
-,TRBJ1-2,-,TRBV7-9,TGTTCCAGCAGCTTTTCCACGCAGATTCCCTACACCTTC,CSSSFSTQIPYTF
TRBD1,TRBJ2-1,-,TRBV6-1,TGTGCCAGCAGTGATGAGGGGACAGGGAGGCAGTTCTTC,CASSDEGTGRQFF
-,TRBJ2-5,-,TRBV5-8,TGTGCCAGCACCACGGGATTCCAAGAGACCCAGTACTTC,CASTTGFQETQYF
-,TRBJ2-3,-,TRBV11-3,TGTGCCAGCAGCTTAGGGATGGCAGCGAACACAGATACGCAGTATTTT,CASSLGMAANTDTQYF
-,TRBJ2-4,-,TRBV19,TGTGCCAGTACTCCCCCGGGCAGGGCGGCCAAAAACATTCAGTACTTC,CASTPPGRAAKNIQYF
TRBD2,TRBJ2-1,-,TRBV2,TGTGCCAGCAGTGAGACTAGCGGGGAATACAATGAGCAGTTCTTC,CASSETSGEYNEQFF
TRBD1,TRBJ1-1,-,TRBV12-5,TGTGCTAGTGGTTCCCATACAGGGGGCACTGAAGCTTTCTTT,CASGSHTGGTEAFF
-,TRBJ2-3,few,TRBV13,TGTGCCAGCAGCTTAGGGAGCGGGTCCACAGATACGCAGTATTTT,CASSLGSGSTDTQYF
TRBD1,TRBJ2-7,-,TRBV13,TGTGCCAGCAGAAGCATTACTGACAGGGTCTCCTACGAGCAGTACTTC,CASRSITDRVSYEQYF
TRBD1,TRBJ2-2,-,TRBV11-2,TGTGCCAGCACCCAAAACCCCCGGGACAGGAAGAACACCGGGGAGCTGTTTTTT,CASTQNPRDRKNTGELFF
-,TRBJ1-2,-,TRBV7-2,TGTGCCAGCAGGTTGGGCCACAACTATGGCTACACCTTC,CASRLGHNYGYTF
-,TRBJ2-3,-,TRBV11-2,TGTGCCAGCAGCTTAATCCTAGCAACGACAGATACGCAGTATTTT,CASSLILATTDTQYF
-,TRBJ1-4,-,TRBV11-2,TGTGCCAGCAGCCAAAGGCAGGGGGAAAAACTGTTTTTT,CASSQRQGEKLFF
-,TRBJ2-3,few,TRBV10-3,TGTGCCATCAGTGAGGCGAGTGTCCGAGGAACAGATACGCAGTATTTT,CAISEASVRGTDTQYF
-,TRBJ1-2,-,TRBV4-1,TGCGCCAGCAGCCAAGACGGGATAATCCCGAGGTATGGCTACACCTTC,CASSQDGIIPRYGYTF
-,TRBJ2-2,-,TRBV15,TGTGCCACCAGCAGAACCCTCCCGGAGACCGGGGAGCTGTTTTTT,CATSRTLPETGELFF
TRBD1,TRBJ1-4,-,TRBV4-1,TGCGCCAGCAGCCCCTTACAGGGGGGGGGACTTAATGAAAAACTGTTTTTT,CASSPLQGGGLNEKLFF